These 29 T cell receptor beta chains were all obtained from the same sample, sequenced in a study of T cell changes during pregnancy in multiple sclerosis (dated by TCRdb to about 2019). The library was made by the immunoSEQ multiplex PCR assay. TCRdb provides this immuneACCESS table in a form limited to in-frame rearrangements. Some clones are lacking; in checked studies, under half of them reflect an unresolved V gene, and why the rest are absent is not known. This sample lists some 80,000 clones; 94% were detected once. Over 0.12% of the sample comes from the top ten. This sample comprised CD4+ T cells from peripheral blood mononuclear cells, obtained after pregnancy. The receptors come from a female donor with multiple sclerosis, enrolled in a pregnancy study.

The chain recombines TRBV6-1 with TRBJ2-5; the D gene is possibly TRBD2 (6 bases). The V gene lost 3 bases and the J gene lost 2 bases, with 16 bases spanning the gap. Per the germline V gene, CDR1 is MNHNS and CDR2 is SASEGT. The CDR3 loop spans 16 amino acids. CDR3 in DNA: TGTGCCAGCAGTGACAGCGTGCTAGCGCGACAAGAGACCCAGTACTTC. It is translated as CASSDSVLARQETQYF.

The chain has TRBV5-1 and TRBJ2-7, with 12 bases that match TRBD2. The CDR3 is 18 residues long. Losses at the gene ends were 4 bases for V and 0 bases for J; bases not matched to a gene: 11. Germline V gene sequence: CDR1 SGHRS, CDR2 YFSETQ. The CDR3 DNA sequence: TGCGCCAGCAGCGACGTCAGACTAGCGGGAGCGCTCTCCTACGAGCAGTACTTC. Its protein product is CASSDVRLAGALSYEQYF.

The rearrangement uses TRBV9 and TRBJ2-7, with D possibly matching TRBD2 (6 bases). The ends were cut back, 0 bases at V and 4 bases at J, with 11 bases in the middle. This CDR3 has 14 amino acids. CDR1 and CDR2 from the germline V gene are SGDLS and YYNGEE. The CDR3 loop reads CASSVAGLPYEQYF. Written as DNA, the CDR3 is TGTGCCAGCAGCGTAGCGGGACTGCCTTACGAGCAGTACTTC.

This chain links TRBV19 with TRBJ2-2; 8 positions match TRBD1. The CDR3 is 14 residues long. Germline CDR1 reads LNHDA; CDR2 reads SQIVND (reference sequence). The V and J ends lost 5 bases and 6 bases, in that order; junction bases with no gene match: 5. In DNA form, the CDR3 reads TGTGCCAGTAGTCCGACAGGGGTGGCCGGGGAGCTGTTTTTT. This gives the protein CASSPTGVAGELFF.

The chain links TRBV7-3 to TRBJ2-3, with TRBD2 matching over 11 bases. The CDR3 consists of 16 residues. The germline gives CDR1 SGHTA, CDR2 FQGTGA. V lost 5 bases, J lost 4 bases, and 8 bases stayed unmatched. This chain's CDR3 is CASSPSLAGAADTQYF. CDR3 sequence (DNA): TGTGCCAGCAGCCCCTCACTAGCGGGAGCTGCAGATACGCAGTATTTT.

The chain recombines TRBV6-5 with TRBJ1-3; 9 positions agree with TRBD1. V shed 0 bases, J shed 3 bases, and the junction held 3 bases outside the gene matches. This CDR3 is 16 amino acids long. Germline CDR1 MNHEY, CDR2 SVGAGI. As DNA, the CDR3 is TGTGCCAGCAGTTACTCGGGACAGGGTTTTGGAAACACCATATATTTT. This sequence encodes CASSYSGQGFGNTIYF.

V usage is TRBV15 and J usage is TRBJ1-4, with D tentatively TRBD1 (5 bases). The germline CDR1 and CDR2 sequences are LNHNV and YYDKDF (reference sequence). This CDR3 has 14 residues. V was trimmed by 0 bases and J by 8 bases, leaving 10 bases between them. Written as DNA, the CDR3 is TGTGCCACCAGCAGAGAGGGACTAAGGGAAAAACTGTTTTTT. Translation: CATSREGLREKLFF.

J is TRBJ2-5 and V is TRBV28, with 8 positions matching TRBD1. The V gene end was trimmed by 2 bases and the J gene end by 5 bases; junction bases not matched to a gene: 16. This CDR3 contains 18 residues. Per the germline V gene, CDR1 is MDHEN and CDR2 is SYDVKM. In nucleotides, the CDR3 is TGTGCCAGCAGTTTAGGGCCGATCAGGGGGCAGACGGTGGAGACCCAGTACTTC. Its translation is CASSLGPIRGQTVETQYF.

Written as DNA, the CDR3 is TGTGCCAGCAGCTTAGCGTCGACAGGTATGACCTACGAGCAGTACTTC. It codes for CASSLASTGMTYEQYF. The V call is TRBV7-2, the J call TRBJ2-7; maybe TRBD1 (6 bases). The CDR3 consists of 16 residues. The V gene's germline CDR1 is SGHTA and CDR2 FQGNSA. Trimming took 0 bases from V and 2 from J, leaving 14 bases between them.

J is TRBJ2-5 and V is TRBV2; D remains unclear. From germline, CDR1 is SNHLY and CDR2 FYNNEI. The V end lost 8 bases, the J end lost 1 base, and 5 bases lay between the germline ends. The CDR3 is made up of 11 amino acids. For the CDR3, the DNA is TGTGCCAGCGGCCCCCAAGAGACCCAGTACTTC. Translating it yields CASGPQETQYF.

The gene calls are TRBV5-1 and TRBJ1-4; D is unclear. The length of the CDR3 is 14 residues. Germline loops: CDR1 SGHRS, CDR2 YFSETQ. V was trimmed by 2 bases and J by 4 bases, leaving 9 bases between them. The CDR3: CASSFFGLNEKLFF. CDR3 coding DNA: TGCGCCAGCAGCTTCTTCGGACTTAATGAAAAACTGTTTTTT.

The chain combines TRBV5-4 with TRBJ1-1; no firm D call. This CDR3 is 13 amino acids long. Trimming took off 1 base at V and 1 base at J, with 5 bases between the two ends. Germline CDR1 is SGHNT and CDR2 is YYREEE (reference sequence). The CDR3 bases are TGTGCCAGCAGCTTGACAGAGAACACTGAAGCTTTCTTT. Protein: CASSLTENTEAFF.

This chain's CDR3 is CASRKRQGIDTQYF. CDR3 DNA: TGTGCCAGTAGGAAAAGACAGGGAATAGATACGCAGTATTTT. The chain has TRBV19 and TRBJ2-3, with TRBD1 matching over 7 bases. The germline V gene encodes CDR1 LNHDA and CDR2 SQIVND (reference sequence). The length of the CDR3 is 14 residues. The V segment lost 6 bases and the J segment 5 bases; nucleotides outside the gene matches: 8.

In its sample, this clone was seen once. V gene TRBV2 combines with J gene TRBJ1-5; D possibly corresponds to TRBD1 (5 bases). V lost 3 bases to trimming and J lost 2 bases, with 11 bases between them. This CDR3 contains 15 residues. Per germline, CDR1 SNHLY and CDR2 FYNNEI. CDR3 amino acids: CASSDQGLGNQPQHF. The CDR3 DNA sequence: TGTGCCAGCAGTGATCAGGGCTTGGGCAATCAGCCCCAGCATTTT.

This chain uses TRBV13 with TRBJ2-6; D unclear. Germline CDR1 PRHDT, CDR2 FYEKMQ (reference sequence). Trimming took 5 bases from V and 5 from J, leaving 13 bases between them. There are 15 residues in the CDR3. The CDR3 is CASSPSLLRANVLTF. The CDR3 region has the DNA TGTGCCAGCAGCCCCTCCCTACTTAGGGCCAACGTCCTGACTTTC.

This rearrangement joins TRBV6-6 to TRBJ1-2; TRBD1 matches at 9 bases. The CDR3 consists of 14 residues. Germline trimming cut 6 bases from V and 8 bases from J; bases unmatched to any gene: 10. The germline V gene encodes CDR1 MNHNY and CDR2 SVGAGI (reference sequence). CDR3 DNA: TGTGCCAGCAGCACCTTACAGGGGGCGGGAGGCTACACCTTC. Protein sequence: CASSTLQGAGGYTF.

The chain recombines TRBV27 with TRBJ2-1; D is uncertain. CDR1 is MNHEY, CDR2 SMNVEV, per germline (reference sequence). V was trimmed by 2 bases and J by 9 bases, leaving 8 bases between them. The CDR3 totals 12 residues. The CDR3: CASSLNLAEQFF. CDR3 nucleotide sequence: TGTGCCAGCAGTTTAAATCTGGCTGAGCAGTTCTTC.

This rearrangement joins TRBV28 to TRBJ2-1; 7 bases are a match to TRBD2. Germline trimming cut 3 bases from V and 4 bases from J; bases unmatched to any gene: 6. Germline V gene sequence: CDR1 MDHEN, CDR2 SYDVKM. The CDR3 contains 15 residues. The CDR3 nucleotides read TGTGCCAGCAGTTTTCGGACTAGTGATTACAATGAGCAGTTCTTC. Encoded protein: CASSFRTSDYNEQFF.

This chain connects TRBV30 to TRBJ1-2, with 9 bases that match TRBD1. The ends lost 0 bases at V and 4 bases at J; junction bases unmatched: 9. This CDR3 spans 16 amino acids. Germline CDR1 and CDR2: GTSNPN and SVGIG (reference sequence). CDR3 coding DNA: TGTGCCTGGAGTGTACTTAGAGGACAGGGGCCCTATGGCTACACCTTC. The encoded protein is CAWSVLRGQGPYGYTF.

This sequence joins TRBV18 and TRBJ2-1, with 8 bases aligning to TRBD2. The CDR3 is 14 amino acids. CDR1 KGHSH and CDR2 LQKENI come from the germline V gene. After removal of 3 bases from V and 8 bases from J, the junction contained 6 bases not matched to a gene. The CDR3 DNA reads as TGTGCCAGCTCACCGACGGGAGGGGTGTATGAGCAGTTCTTC. Residues: CASSPTGGVYEQFF. The variable domain in full, completed from reference TRBV18 and TRBJ2-1, reads NAGVMQNPRHLVRRRGQEARLRCSPMKGHSHVYWYRQLPEEGLKFMVYLQKENIIDESGMPKERFSAEFPKEGPSILRIQQVVRGDSAAYFCASSPTGGVYEQFFGPGTRLTVL.

In DNA form, the CDR3 reads TGTGCCAGTAGTCCCAACGGGATATTAGCAACTAATGAAAAACTGTTTTTT. It specifies CASSPNGILATNEKLFF. The V and J genes are TRBV19 and TRBJ1-4; D unresolved. The V end was cut by 5 bases, the J end by 0 bases, with 16 bases between. The CDR3 runs to 17 residues. The germline gives CDR1 LNHDA, CDR2 SQIVND (reference sequence). The full variable domain, completed using reference TRBV19 and TRBJ1-4, is DGGITQSPKYLFRKEGQNVTLSCEQNLNHDAMYWYRQDPGQGLRLIYYSQIVNDFQKGDIAEGYSVSREKKESFPLTVTSAQKNPTAFYLCASSPNGILATNEKLFFGSGTQLSVL.

The chain carries TRBV5-4 and TRBJ2-7; tentative D call: TRBD2 (5 bases). V lost 4 bases and J lost 5, with 19 bases in between. Per the germline V gene, CDR1 is SGHNT and CDR2 is YYREEE (reference sequence). The CDR3 loop spans 15 amino acids. The CDR3 loop reads CASSNIAGLPNEQYF. CDR3 coding DNA: TGTGCCAGCAGCAACATTGCGGGCCTTCCCAACGAGCAGTACTTC.

The CDR3 protein is CASSLSRQPNNKDYGYTF. CDR3 DNA sequence: TGTGCCAGCAGCTTATCGAGACAGCCAAACAACAAAGACTATGGCTACACCTTC. The chain recombines TRBV7-2 with TRBJ1-2; D is perhaps TRBD1 (5 bases). V dropped 2 bases and J dropped 3 bases, with 22 bases sitting between them. CDR1 is SGHTA, CDR2 FQGNSA, per germline. The length of the CDR3 is 18 residues.

The chain recombines TRBV14 with TRBJ2-1; D is perhaps TRBD2 (6 bases). The V and J ends lost 10 bases and 4 bases respectively, with 17 bases between them. This CDR3 has 14 residues. Germline loops: CDR1 SGHDN, CDR2 FVKESK. The CDR3: CANLLTSIYNEQFF. The DNA for the CDR3 is TGTGCCAATCTTTTGACTAGTATTTACAATGAGCAGTTCTTC.

CDR3 residues: CASRGWGGGYNSPLHF. DNA for the CDR3: TGTGCCAGCAGAGGGTGGGGGGGCGGATATAATTCACCCCTCCACTTT. The chain carries TRBV25-1 and TRBJ1-6, with D maybe TRBD1 (6 bases). CDR3 length: 16 residues. Trimming took 6 bases from V and 4 from J, leaving 16 bases between them. Germline V CDR1 and CDR2: MGHDK, SYGVNS.

This chain connects TRBV29-1 to TRBJ1-5; perhaps TRBD1 as D (5 bases). Germline lookup yields CDR1 SQVTM and CDR2 ANQGSEA. Trimming removed 7 bases at V and 2 bases at J, with 9 bases between. CDR3 length: 12 residues. In DNA form, the CDR3 reads TGCAGCGCCAGGGTCGGCAATCAGCCCCAGCATTTT. Translated: CSARVGNQPQHF.

This chain connects TRBV5-1 to TRBJ1-4; D possibly corresponds to TRBD1 (6 bases). The CDR3 is 14 amino acids. V was shortened by 2 bases and J by 4 bases, with 9 bases between the two germline ends. Germline values: CDR1 SGHRS, CDR2 YFSETQ. CDR3 region: CASSFTGFNEKLFF. The CDR3 coding sequence is TGCGCCAGCAGCTTCACAGGGTTTAATGAAAAACTGTTTTTT. Complete variable domain (other parts from reference TRBV5-1 and TRBJ1-4): KAGVTQTPRYLIKTRGQQVTLSCSPISGHRSVSWYQQTPGQGLQFLFEYFSETQRNKGNFPGRFSGRQFSNSRSEMNVSTLELGDSALYLCASSFTGFNEKLFFGSGTQLSVL.

J is TRBJ1-5 and V is TRBV28; D possibly corresponds to TRBD1 (6 bases). Trimming left V 6 bases short and J 4 bases short, with 10 bases between. Germline CDR1 and CDR2: MDHEN and SYDVKM. CDR3 length: 13 residues. The CDR3 protein is CASRPGVNQPQHF. Here the CDR3 DNA reads TGTGCCAGCAGGCCAGGGGTGAATCAGCCCCAGCATTTT.

V is TRBV30 and J is TRBJ2-3; the D gene is possibly TRBD2 (6 bases). Trimming removed 0 bases at V and 2 bases at J, with 12 bases between. The CDR3 totals 15 residues. Germline loops: CDR1 GTSNPN, CDR2 SVGIG (reference sequence). CDR3 in DNA: TGTGCCTGGAGTGTACAAGCGGGTTTCACAGATACGCAGTATTTT. This gives the protein CAWSVQAGFTDTQYF.